Listed below are T cell receptor beta chains from one sample, sequenced in a study of sequential checkpoint blockade in melanoma. Profiled with immunoSEQ multiplex PCR; TCRdb holds only in-frame clones, not every one. The table has some 18,000 clones, over 65% seen once. The sequencing used tumor tissue (inferred from file names), collected from a patient given nivolumab and ipilimumab in sequence. The receptors here all came from a human donor with melanoma. The CDR3 runs from the conserved cysteine through the conserved F or W. A D gene is named only where the DNA matches it firmly. For some rows the clone size is stated as once, few or many, or as a class when expanded; others skip it.

j_gene | d_gene | v_gene | abundance | CDR3aa | CDR3nt
TRBJ2-2 | NA | TRBV19 | few | CASSYRGGTGELFF | TGTGCCAGTAGTTACAGGGGGGGCACCGGGGAGCTGTTTTTT
TRBJ2-5 | TRBD1 | TRBV5-1 | few | CASSFDDRVGQETQYF | TGCGCCAGCAGCTTCGACGACAGGGTAGGACAAGAGACCCAGTACTTC
TRBJ1-5 | TRBD1 | TRBV11-3 | NA | CASSRLGQGRVPQHF | TGTGCCAGCAGCCGCCTTGGACAGGGGAGGGTGCCCCAGCATTTT
TRBJ1-5 | TRBD1 | TRBV30 | NA | CAWSSQGDQPQHF | TGTGCCTGGAGCTCACAGGGGGATCAGCCCCAGCATTTT
TRBJ2-7 | NA | TRBV18 | NA | CASSQPRDADSYEQYF | TGTGCCAGCTCACAGCCCCGGGACGCAGACTCCTACGAGCAGTACTTC
TRBJ2-1 | TRBD1 | TRBV28 | NA | CASSPGTGVYNEQFF | TGTGCCAGCAGTCCCGGGACAGGGGTGTACAATGAGCAGTTCTTC
TRBJ2-3 | NA | TRBV9 | NA | CASSAVGGATDTQYF | TGTGCCAGCAGTGCGGTGGGCGGGGCCACAGATACGCAGTATTTT
TRBJ2-1 | TRBD2 | TRBV19 | NA | CASSTRLAAYNEQFF | TGTGCCAGTAGTACCAGACTAGCGGCCTACAATGAGCAGTTCTTC
TRBJ2-1 | TRBD1 | TRBV18 | NA | CASSPTGTGGFEQFF | TGTGCCAGCTCACCCACCGGGACAGGGGGCTTTGAGCAGTTCTTC
TRBJ2-5 | NA | TRBV7-5 | NA | CASSLSPGGETQYF | TGTGCCAGCAGCTTAAGCCCCGGTGGGGAGACCCAGTACTTC
TRBJ2-6 | NA | TRBV28 | NA | CASSFFLASSGANVLTF | TGTGCCAGCAGTTTTTTTTTGGCGAGCTCTGGGGCCAACGTCCTGACTTTC
TRBJ2-3 | NA | TRBV6-8 | NA | CASSRRAGEGADTQYF | TGTGCCAGCAGTCGCCGCGCGGGTGAAGGAGCAGATACGCAGTATTTT
TRBJ2-7 | TRBD2 | TRBV19 | NA | CASSGTSGSYEQYF | TGTGCCAGTAGCGGGACTAGCGGGAGCTACGAGCAGTACTTC
TRBJ2-7 | TRBD2 | TRBV19 | NA | CASSIGRGSSYEQYF | TGTGCCAGTAGTATAGGGCGGGGGAGCTCCTACGAGCAGTACTTC
TRBJ2-3 | NA | TRBV18 | NA | CASSPPTYRATDTQYF | TGTGCCAGCTCACCACCTACATACAGAGCGACAGATACGCAGTATTTT
TRBJ1-1 | NA | TRBV30 | NA | CAWSVGATEAFF | TGTGCCTGGAGTGTAGGTGCCACTGAAGCTTTCTTT
TRBJ2-7 | NA | TRBV28 | NA | CASSDPGQPISYEQYF | TGTGCCAGCAGCGACCCCGGGCAGCCGATCTCCTACGAGCAGTACTTC
TRBJ2-1 | TRBD2 | TRBV7-6 | NA | CASSPKLAGGPNEQFF | TGTGCCAGCAGCCCCAAGTTGGCGGGGGGGCCAAATGAGCAGTTCTTC
TRBJ2-1 | TRBD1 | TRBV6-8 | NA | CASREDRGPYNEQFF | TGTGCCAGCAGGGAGGACAGGGGGCCCTACAATGAGCAGTTCTTC
TRBJ1-2 | NA | TRBV2 | NA | CASSPDTTLNYGYTF | TGTGCCAGCAGTCCAGACACTACCTTAAACTATGGCTACACCTTC
TRBJ1-2 | NA | TRBV6-4 | once | CASSPLTDLYGYTF | TGTGCCAGCAGTCCGCTGACAGATCTCTATGGCTACACCTTC
TRBJ2-5 | NA | TRBV6-8 | NA | CASSLWGVETQYF | TGTGCCAGCAGTTTGTGGGGTGTGGAGACCCAGTACTTC
TRBJ2-7 | NA | TRBV15 | NA | CATSSRGIGYEQYF | TGTGCCACCAGCAGCCGCGGGATAGGCTACGAGCAGTACTTC
TRBJ1-6 | TRBD1 | TRBV9 | NA | CASSEGGGAGALHF | TGTGCCAGCAGTGAAGGAGGGGGCGCGGGAGCCCTCCACTTT
TRBJ1-3 | NA | TRBV11-3 | NA | CASSLGGGSGNTIYF | TGTGCCAGCAGCCTCGGGGGGGGATCTGGAAACACCATATATTTT
TRBJ1-1 | NA | TRBV5-1 | NA | CASSEATGNTEAFF | TGCGCCAGCAGCGAGGCGACAGGGAACACTGAAGCTTTCTTT
TRBJ2-1 | NA | TRBV6-8 | few | CASSYQMGGQFF | TGTGCCAGCAGTTACCAGATGGGGGGGCAGTTCTTC
TRBJ1-5 | NA | TRBV12-5 | NA | CASAMDSNQPQHF | TGTGCTAGTGCAATGGATAGCAATCAGCCCCAGCATTTT
TRBJ1-1 | NA | TRBV15 | NA | CATSSLRDGVLTEAFF | TGTGCCACCAGCAGCCTTCGGGACGGGGTACTCACTGAAGCTTTCTTT
TRBJ1-2 | NA | TRBV29-1 | NA | CSVEDTQVGGYTF | TGCAGCGTTGAAGATACCCAGGTCGGGGGCTACACCTTC
TRBJ1-1 | NA | TRBV15 | NA | CATSRDPGAYTEAFF | TGTGCCACCAGCAGAGATCCGGGGGCCTACACTGAAGCTTTCTTT
TRBJ1-6 | TRBD1 | TRBV9 | NA | CASSVSGTGGSPLHF | TGTGCCAGCAGCGTATCCGGGACAGGGGGTTCACCCCTCCACTTT
TRBJ2-1 | TRBD2 | TRBV10-2 | NA | CASSPGTTVGQFF | TGCGCCAGCAGTCCCGGGACTACAGTTGGGCAGTTCTTC
TRBJ2-2 | NA | TRBV6-8 | few | CAIQRQTNTGELFF | TGTGCCATCCAAAGACAGACGAACACCGGGGAGCTGTTTTTT
TRBJ1-4 | NA | TRBV5-1 | NA | CASSLEAGRGEKLFF | TGCGCCAGCAGCTTGGAGGCAGGGAGGGGTGAAAAACTGTTTTTT
TRBJ2-2 | TRBD2 | TRBV7-7 | NA | CASSLTSLAANTGELFF | TGTGCCAGCAGCTTGACAAGTCTAGCGGCGAACACCGGGGAGCTGTTTTTT
TRBJ2-5 | NA | TRBV18 | NA | CASSPPTTQAQYF | TGTGCCAGCTCACCACCGACGACGCAGGCCCAGTACTTC
TRBJ2-7 | TRBD2 | TRBV7-6 | NA | CASSVSGDLYGQYF | TGTGCCAGCAGCGTTAGCGGGGACTTATACGGGCAGTACTTC
TRBJ2-7 | NA | TRBV14 | NA | CASSQERERPVFPYEQYF | TGTGCCAGCAGCCAAGAACGAGAGCGGCCAGTCTTCCCCTACGAGCAGTACTTC
TRBJ1-4 | NA | TRBV14 | few | CASSQGVLPGEKLFF | TGTGCCAGCAGCCAAGGGGTATTGCCGGGGGAAAAACTGTTTTTT
TRBJ2-3 | TRBD2 | TRBV4-1 | NA | CASSPQRLAGGRDTQYF | TGCGCCAGCAGCCCCCAGAGACTAGCGGGGGGGCGGGATACGCAGTATTTT
TRBJ1-1 | NA | TRBV18 | few | CASSPQGLEAFF | TGTGCCAGCTCACCGCAGGGTCTGGAAGCTTTCTTT
TRBJ1-1 | NA | TRBV12-5 | NA | CASGFQMNTEAFF | TGTGCTAGTGGTTTCCAAATGAACACTGAAGCTTTCTTT
TRBJ1-1 | TRBD1 | TRBV9 | NA | CASSLRTGEAFF | TGTGCCAGCAGCCTACGGACAGGTGAAGCTTTCTTT